Listed here are 13 T cell receptor beta chains from one sample, sequenced in a study of blood T cell repertoires in COVID-19 (dated by TCRdb to the early 2020s). The library relied on the immunoSEQ multiplex PCR assay. As stored in TCRdb, this immuneACCESS dataset retains in-frame rearrangements with V and J assigned. A fraction of the clones does not appear; measured against another copy, unresolved V genes explain less than half of the discrepancy, and the remainder lacks a known reason. The sample records about 130,000 clones, approximately 89% of which are singletons. The ten largest make up roughly 3.6% of the sample. Specimen: peripheral blood. These receptor sequences come from an older woman with acute or convalescent COVID-19.

The chain links TRBV5-1 to TRBJ2-1; 7 bases are shared with TRBD2. J gave up 7 bases and V 3 bases, and 7 bases lay outside the gene matches. Germline V gives CDR1 SGHRS, CDR2 YFSETQ. There are 14 residues in the CDR3. The CDR3 loop is CASSSGLEGNEQFF. DNA for the CDR3: TGCGCCAGCAGCTCAGGACTAGAGGGGAATGAGCAGTTCTTC.

V usage is TRBV7-8 and J usage is TRBJ2-1; D may be TRBD1 (5 bases). The germline gives CDR1 SGHVS, CDR2 FQNEAQ. This CDR3 spans 13 amino acids. The germline V and J ends were trimmed by 1 base and 4 bases, with 5 bases remaining between them. The CDR3 sequence: CASSLGQYNEQFF. DNA of the CDR3: TGTGCCAGCAGCTTAGGACAGTACAATGAGCAGTTCTTC.

This chain uses TRBV19 with TRBJ1-2; 9 bases line up with TRBD1. CDR1 and CDR2 (germline): LNHDA, SQIVND (reference sequence). This CDR3 contains 18 residues. The ends lost 4 bases at V and 7 bases at J; junction bases unmatched: 19. The CDR3 DNA reads as TGTGCCAGTAGTAAACTTCCGGGACAGGGTGTGACCGGGGTTGGCTACACCTTC. This gives the protein CASSKLPGQGVTGVGYTF.

This clone was found a few times. CDR3 protein: CAGALASPGELFF. The CDR3 DNA is TGTGCCGGGGCTCTAGCGTCACCGGGGGAGCTGTTTTTT. The chain links TRBV10-3 to TRBJ2-2; D may be TRBD2 (6 bases). The CDR3 runs 13 residues. V was cut by 11 bases and J by 8 bases, with 18 bases left in between. Germline V lookup: CDR1 ENHRY, CDR2 SYGVKD.

The sample holds one count of this clone. V gene TRBV5-1 combines with J gene TRBJ1-2, with D possibly TRBD1 on 6 matching bases. The CDR3 runs to 13 residues. Germline V gene lookup returns CDR1 SGHRS and CDR2 YFSETQ. The ends were cut back, 1 base at V and 2 bases at J, with 6 bases in the middle. This CDR3 is CASSLQGNYGYTF. The DNA for the CDR3 is TGCGCCAGCAGCTTGCAGGGGAACTATGGCTACACCTTC.

The chain employs TRBV2 and TRBJ2-1, with a tentative D call TRBD2 (6 bases). In germline, CDR1 is SNHLY, CDR2 FYNNEI. The CDR3 runs to 13 residues. The V end lost 3 bases, the J end lost 6 bases, and 9 bases lay between the germline ends. CDR3 DNA: TGTGCCAGCAGTGAGGTGGGAGGCAATGAGCAGTTCTTC. Its translation is CASSEVGGNEQFF.

V usage is TRBV30 and J usage is TRBJ1-4; D is ambiguous. Per the germline V gene, CDR1 is GTSNPN and CDR2 is SVGIG (reference sequence). The CDR3 is 14 residues long. Trimming stripped 4 bases from V and 4 bases from J, with 13 bases between. CDR3 in DNA: TGTGCCTGGACCCGAGGGAACATTAATGAAAAACTGTTTTTT. Its translation is CAWTRGNINEKLFF.

The chain recombines TRBV19 with TRBJ2-5, with TRBD2 matching 13 bases. The junction had 3 bases not matched to a gene; V was cut back by 5 bases and J by 3 bases. The CDR3 is 15 amino acids. Germline V gives CDR1 LNHDA, CDR2 SQIVND (reference sequence). CDR3 coding DNA: TGTGCCAGTAGTCGACTAGCGGGAGGAGAAGAGACCCAGTACTTC. It yields the protein CASSRLAGGEETQYF.

V usage is TRBV18 and J usage is TRBJ1-4; 7 bases map to TRBD1. Germline V gene lookup returns CDR1 KGHSH and CDR2 LQKENI. The length of the CDR3 is 15 residues. The V segment lost 5 bases and the J segment 8 bases; nucleotides outside the gene matches: 11. The CDR3 protein is CASSSKTGRSEKLFF. The CDR3 DNA reads as TGTGCCAGCTCATCCAAGACAGGGAGGTCCGAAAAACTGTTTTTT.

The chain is built from TRBV15 and TRBJ2-1, with TRBD2 matching over 11 bases. The germline V gene encodes CDR1 LNHNV and CDR2 YYDKDF (reference sequence). Germline trimming cut 3 bases from V and 10 bases from J; bases unmatched to any gene: 8. The CDR3 contains 15 residues. CDR3 loop: CATSRTGTSGPEQFF. The CDR3, as DNA: TGTGCCACCAGCAGGACCGGGACTAGCGGACCCGAGCAGTTCTTC.

The chain links TRBV5-1 to TRBJ2-5, with D perhaps matching TRBD2 (7 bases). The CDR3 covers 15 residues. Germline V CDR1 and CDR2: SGHRS, YFSETQ. V was clipped by 0 bases and J by 4 bases, with 13 bases between them. The CDR3 sequence is CASSLVGGGPETQYF. The CDR3 bases are TGCGCCAGCAGCTTGGTAGGGGGGGGCCCAGAGACCCAGTACTTC.

V gene TRBV3-1 (or the pseudogene TRBV3-2) combines with J gene TRBJ2-1; no firm D call. This CDR3 region has 17 residues. Germline V CDR1 and CDR2: LGHDT, YNNKEL (reference sequence). Deletions cut 1 base from V and 0 bases from J, with 13 bases between. CDR3 sequence (DNA): TGTGCCAGCAGCCAAGTTGCTGCCCCGAGCTCCTACAATGAGCAGTTCTTC. Its translation is CASSQVAAPSSYNEQFF.

V usage is TRBV5-4 and J usage is TRBJ1-6, with D perhaps matching TRBD1 (6 bases). CDR1 is SGHNT, CDR2 YYREEE, per germline (reference sequence). CDR3 length: 13 amino acids. The ends were cut back, 3 bases at V and 7 bases at J, with 8 bases in the middle. For the CDR3, the DNA is TGTGCCAGCAGCTCAACAGGGAATTCACCCCTCCACTTT. Protein: CASSSTGNSPLHF.